This T cell receptor beta chain was identified in a study of blood T cell repertoires in COVID-19. The method was immunoSEQ multiplex PCR; TCRdb's version includes in-frame clones alone and lacks a portion of them. The table shows 250,000 or so clones, with about 87% occurring only once. V trimming: 6 bases; J trimming: 2 bases; junction bases outside the gene matches: 6. Looked up from germline, CDR1 is MNHEY and CDR2 is SVGAGI. CDR3 size: 14 residues. The source is a woman in her 30s with COVID-19, enrolled during active disease. The V gene is TRBV6-5, the J gene TRBJ2-7, with 8 bases aligning to TRBD2. The source material was peripheral blood. The CDR3 coding sequence is TGTGCCAGCAGCCCGGGACTAGTTCCCTACGAGCAGTACTTC. This codes for CASSPGLVPYEQYF.